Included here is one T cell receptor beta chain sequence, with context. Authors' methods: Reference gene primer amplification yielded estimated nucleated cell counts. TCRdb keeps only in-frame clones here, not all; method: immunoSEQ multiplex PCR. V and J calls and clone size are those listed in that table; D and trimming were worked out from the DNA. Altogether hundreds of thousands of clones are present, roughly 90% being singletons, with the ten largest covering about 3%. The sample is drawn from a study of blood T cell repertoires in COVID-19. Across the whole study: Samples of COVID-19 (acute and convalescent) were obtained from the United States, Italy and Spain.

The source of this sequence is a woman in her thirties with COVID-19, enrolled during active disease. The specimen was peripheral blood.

In nucleotides, the CDR3 is TGTGCCAGCAGCGGAGAGCACGGGACTAGTAGGAAAAATGAGCAGTTCTTC. It is translated as CASSGEHGTSRKNEQFF. This chain joins TRBV9 and TRBJ2-1; the match to TRBD2 covers 8 bases. This CDR3 region has 17 residues. CDR1 is SGDLS, CDR2 YYNGEE, per germline. The V gene end was trimmed by 3 bases and the J gene end by 7 bases; junction bases not matched to a gene: 15.